Presented here are 15 T cell receptor beta chains from one specimen sequenced in a study of blood T cell repertoires in COVID-19. Sequencing was performed with immunoSEQ multiplex PCR; in TCRdb, only in-frame clones are kept and a portion is missing. The table lists roughly 60,000 clones, around 90% of them singletons. Sequenced: peripheral blood. The receptors were sampled from a man aged 50-59 years with active COVID-19.

This chain links TRBV3-1 (or the pseudogene TRBV3-2) with TRBJ1-5; D is unclear. Germline V gene lookup returns CDR1 LGHDT and CDR2 YNNKEL (reference sequence). Trimming took off 1 base at V and 9 bases at J, with 13 bases between the two ends. This CDR3 is built from 14 residues. The CDR3 here is CASSQGRESGPQHF. As DNA, the CDR3 is TGTGCCAGCAGCCAAGGACGGGAATCAGGGCCCCAGCATTTT.

The chain carries TRBV6-5 and TRBJ2-6; D not resolved. This CDR3 comprises 15 residues. Deletions cut 1 base from V and 0 bases from J, with 4 bases between. Germline CDR1 and CDR2: MNHEY and SVGAGI. The CDR3 DNA reads as TGTGCCAGCAGTTACTTTTACTCTGGGGCCAACGTCCTGACTTTC. It specifies CASSYFYSGANVLTF.

The J gene is TRBJ1-5, the V gene TRBV7-8; D might be TRBD1 (6 bases). This CDR3 has 16 residues. Between the trimmed V and J ends, which lost 4 bases and 7 bases, there was a span of 20 bases. The germline CDR1 and CDR2 sequences are SGHVS and FQNEAQ. This chain's CDR3 is CASSWGKGGLSQPQHF. The DNA for the CDR3 is TGTGCCAGCAGCTGGGGGAAAGGGGGATTGAGCCAGCCCCAGCATTTT.

The genes are TRBV19 and TRBJ2-1; 8 bases map to TRBD2. Looked up from germline, CDR1 is LNHDA and CDR2 is SQIVND (reference sequence). CDR3 length: 17 amino acids. V lost 3 bases to trimming and J lost 2 bases; unmatched junction nucleotides: 9. Written as DNA, the CDR3 is TGTGCCAGTAGTATGCGGGGGTTGCGGGGGGCCTACAATGAGCAGTTCTTC. Translated, it gives CASSMRGLRGAYNEQFF.

This clone was seen once. This sequence joins TRBV11-2 and TRBJ2-7; D is perhaps TRBD1 (9 bases). Looked up from germline, CDR1 is SGHAT and CDR2 is FQNNGV. The CDR3 contains 14 residues. The V gene lost 6 bases and the J gene lost 7 bases, with 19 bases spanning the gap. The CDR3 protein is CASRRGGQGREQYF. The CDR3 nucleotides are TGTGCCAGCAGACGGGGGGGACAGGGCAGGGAGCAGTACTTC.

V usage is TRBV2 and J usage is TRBJ1-5, with D possibly being TRBD1 (5 bases). The CDR3 length is 13 residues. Germline CDR1 and CDR2: SNHLY and FYNNEI. Trimming cost V 6 bases and J 5 bases, with 11 bases left between them. The CDR3 spells CASRPQDHQPQHF. The CDR3 bases are TGTGCCAGCAGGCCACAGGACCATCAGCCCCAGCATTTT. Based on the CDR3 plus reference TRBV2 and TRBJ1-5, the full variable domain is EPEVTQTPSHQVTQMGQEVILRCVPISNHLYFYWYRQILGQKVEFLVSFYNNEISEKSEIFDDQFSVERPDGSNFTLKIRSTKLEDSAMYFCASRPQDHQPQHFGDGTRLSIL.

CDR3 protein: CAWGARVNQPQHF. In DNA, the CDR3 is TGTGCCTGGGGAGCCAGGGTCAATCAGCCCCAGCATTTT. The rearrangement links TRBV30 to TRBJ1-5, with D maybe TRBD1 (5 bases). The CDR3 covers 13 residues. Looked up from germline, CDR1 is GTSNPN and CDR2 is SVGIG (reference sequence). Trimming removed 5 bases at V and 3 bases at J, with 11 bases between. The complete variable domain, with remaining parts taken from reference TRBV30 and TRBJ1-5, reads SQTIHQWPATLVQPVGSPLSLECTVEGTSNPNLYWYRQAAGRGLQLLFYSVGIGQISSEVPQNLSASRPQDRQFILSSKKLLLSDSGFYLCAWGARVNQPQHFGDGTRLSIL.

The V gene is TRBV12-3 or TRBV12-4, the J gene TRBJ1-4; TRBD1 aligns across 7 bases. Unmatched junction bases numbered 5, after V lost 6 bases and J lost 10 bases. CDR3 length: 12 amino acids. CDR3 amino acids: CASRGGAGKLFF. CDR3 sequence (DNA): TGTGCCAGCAGAGGGGGCGCAGGAAAACTGTTTTTT.

V and J are TRBV4-2 and TRBJ2-7; 11 bases match TRBD1. Germline V CDR1 and CDR2: LGHNA, YNFKEQ. Trimming cost V 4 bases and J 5 bases; bases outside gene matches: 4. The CDR3 is made up of 14 amino acids. Here the CDR3 reads CASSLGQGANEQYF. As DNA, the CDR3 is TGTGCCAGCAGCCTTGGACAGGGGGCGAACGAGCAGTACTTC.

V usage is TRBV25-1 and J usage is TRBJ2-2; tentative D call: TRBD1 (6 bases). This CDR3 contains 17 residues. Germline V CDR1 and CDR2: MGHDK, SYGVNS. V was trimmed by 3 bases and J by 1 base, leaving 15 bases between them. The CDR3: CASSETKQGWNTGELFF. The CDR3 DNA follows: TGTGCCAGCAGTGAGACCAAACAGGGATGGAACACCGGGGAGCTGTTTTTT.

V gene TRBV19 combines with J gene TRBJ1-5, with 10 bases lining up with TRBD1. In germline, CDR1 is LNHDA, CDR2 SQIVND (reference sequence). The CDR3 has 14 amino acids. V was clipped by 7 bases and J by 3 bases; unmatched bases: 3. This chain's CDR3 is CASTDRGINQPQHF. CDR3 in DNA: TGTGCCAGTACGGACAGGGGGATCAATCAGCCCCAGCATTTT.

The chain employs TRBV10-3 and TRBJ1-1; D is unresolved. Trimming removed 10 bases from V and 1 base from J, with 13 bases in between. Per the germline V gene, CDR1 is ENHRY and CDR2 is SYGVKD. This CDR3 has 13 residues. As DNA, the CDR3 is TGTGCCACCGTTACTCGGGGGAACACTGAAGCTTTCTTT. Its translation is CATVTRGNTEAFF.

The chain carries TRBV30 and TRBJ2-1; possibly TRBD1 for D (5 bases). CDR1 and CDR2 from the germline V gene are GTSNPN and SVGIG (reference sequence). Trimming took off 1 base at V and 2 bases at J, with 15 bases between the two ends. The CDR3 has 16 amino acids. The CDR3 is CAWSGVGQGTYNEQFF. The CDR3 coding sequence is TGTGCCTGGAGTGGCGTCGGTCAGGGAACCTACAATGAGCAGTTCTTC.

The rearrangement joins TRBV6-2 or TRBV6-3 to TRBJ1-6; D is ambiguous. Per the germline V gene, CDR1 is MNHEY and CDR2 is SVGEGT. Trimming shortened V by 5 bases and J by 1 base, and 9 bases separated the two germline ends. This CDR3 comprises 15 residues. CDR3 loop: CASSLPGSYNSPLHF. DNA for the CDR3: TGTGCCAGCAGTCTCCCAGGATCCTATAATTCACCCCTCCACTTT.

The chain joins TRBV5-1 to TRBJ1-2, with 9 positions matching TRBD1. Germline-derived CDR1 and CDR2 are SGHRS and YFSETQ. The V segment lost 2 bases and the J segment 6 bases; nucleotides outside the gene matches: 5. CDR3 length equals 14 residues. In nucleotides, the CDR3 is TGCGCCAGCAGCTTAACCAGGGACAGGGATGGCTACACCTTC. Its protein is CASSLTRDRDGYTF. Combining the CDR3 with reference TRBV5-1 and TRBJ1-2 gives the whole variable domain KAGVTQTPRYLIKTRGQQVTLSCSPISGHRSVSWYQQTPGQGLQFLFEYFSETQRNKGNFPGRFSGRQFSNSRSEMNVSTLELGDSALYLCASSLTRDRDGYTFGSGTRLTVV.